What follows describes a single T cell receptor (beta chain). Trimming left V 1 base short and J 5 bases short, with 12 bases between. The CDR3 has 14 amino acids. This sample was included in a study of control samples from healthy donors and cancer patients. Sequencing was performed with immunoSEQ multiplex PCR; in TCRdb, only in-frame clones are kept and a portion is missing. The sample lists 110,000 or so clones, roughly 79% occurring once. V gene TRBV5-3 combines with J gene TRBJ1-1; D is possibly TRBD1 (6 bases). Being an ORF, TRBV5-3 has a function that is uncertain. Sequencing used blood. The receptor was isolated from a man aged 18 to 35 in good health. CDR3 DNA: TGTGCCAGAAGCTTGATACAGGGTGGAACTGAAGCTTTCTTT. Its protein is CARSLIQGGTEAFF.